The present T cell receptor (beta chain) was sequenced within a study of Tregs in tolerant kidney transplant recipients. General study points: The small number of patients limits these findings pending further validation.

Comments on this clone: The antigen remains undetermined.

The CDR3 loop spans 11 amino acids. Trimming removed 0 bases at V and 7 bases at J, with 3 bases between. Germline V gene lookup returns CDR1 SGDLS and CDR2 YYNGEE. Generated by immunoSEQ multiplex PCR, the TCRdb table keeps only in-frame clones and is missing some. The data hold around 230,000 clones, with approximately 84% observed a single time. The receptor's source is a human donor in good health. The V gene is TRBV9, the J gene TRBJ2-3, with no clear D. Sequenced input: CD4+ T cells from blood. CDR3 bases: TGTGCCAGCAGCGTAGTAAATACGCAGTATTTT. Translating it yields CASSVVNTQYF. Combining the CDR3 with reference TRBV9 and TRBJ2-3 gives the whole variable domain DSGVTQTPKHLITATGQRVTLRCSPRSGDLSVYWYQQSLDQGLQFLIQYYNGEERAKGNILERFSAQQFPDLHSELNLSSLELGDSALYFCASSVVNTQYFGPGTRLTVL.